What follows are 16 T cell receptor beta chains derived from one specimen sequenced in a study of vaccination and CD4 T cells after COVID-19. The Oncomine TCR Beta short-read assay was applied to DNA of cultured CD4+ T cells. TCRdb called the PCR reads again in MiXCR, with one record for every CDR3 protein. The table records approximately 14,000 distinct CDR3 sequences, roughly 36% of them present only once. Treatment of the sample: approximately 10-day PBMC culture with coronavirus spike peptide pools or control peptides (ViraFEST assay). These receptors' antigens are unknown. Material: cultured CD4+ T cells from blood. These receptors originate from a human donor with COVID-19.

The chain has TRBV29-1 and TRBJ2-1; no definite D call. This CDR3 is 15 amino acids long. V lost 3 bases, J lost 6 bases, and 18 bases lay in between. Germline V gene data show CDR1 as SQVTM and CDR2 as ANQGSEA. CDR3 sequence (DNA): TGCAGCGTTGAGTACCGGGCCAGGTCCGGCAATGAGCAGTTCTTC. As protein: CSVEYRARSGNEQFF.

The chain has TRBV6-1 and TRBJ1-5; D call uncertain. Trimming shortened V by 9 bases and J by 0 bases, and 9 bases separated the two germline ends. CDR3 size: 13 residues. The germline V gene has CDR1 MNHNS and CDR2 SASEGT. DNA for the CDR3: TGTGCCAGGATAGCCAGTAGCAATCAGCCCCAGCATTTT. Residues: CARIASSNQPQHF.

This chain joins TRBV6-2 or TRBV6-3 and TRBJ1-5, with TRBD1 as a possible D gene (5 bases). V lost 4 bases and J lost 0, with 19 bases in between. The CDR3 is made up of 18 amino acids. Germline V gene sequence: CDR1 MNHEY, CDR2 SVGEGT. The CDR3: CASSWELGQSYSNQPQHF. In DNA, the CDR3 is TGTGCCAGCAGTTGGGAATTGGGGCAGTCCTATAGCAATCAGCCCCAGCATTTT.

The V and J genes are TRBV20-1 and TRBJ1-1; TRBD1 might be the D (6 bases). V lost 3 bases to trimming and J lost 5 bases, with 13 bases between them. CDR1 is DFQATT, CDR2 SNEGSKA, per germline (reference sequence). The CDR3 has 13 residues. This CDR3 is CSARPTGLTEAFF. DNA for the CDR3: TGCAGTGCTAGGCCCACAGGGTTAACTGAAGCTTTCTTT.

This sequence joins TRBV2 and TRBJ2-4; possibly TRBD1 or TRBD2 for D (6 bases each). Trimming left V 2 bases short and J 0 bases short, with 14 bases between. Looked up from germline, CDR1 is SNHLY and CDR2 is FYNNEI. The CDR3 consists of 17 residues. The CDR3 DNA sequence: TGTGCCAGCAGTGAATTAGGGGGGCTGCTAGCCAAAAACATTCAGTACTTC. As protein: CASSELGGLLAKNIQYF. Combining the CDR3 with reference TRBV2 and TRBJ2-4 gives the whole variable domain EPEVTQTPSHQVTQMGQEVILRCVPISNHLYFYWYRQILGQKVEFLVSFYNNEISEKSEIFDDQFSVERPDGSNFTLKIRSTKLEDSAMYFCASSELGGLLAKNIQYFGAGTRLSVL.

The V and J genes are TRBV15 and TRBJ2-7; 9 nucleotides agree with TRBD1. CDR3 length: 15 amino acids. With V trimmed by 1 base and J by 4 bases, 5 bases remained unmatched. Germline V CDR1 and CDR2: LNHNV, YYDKDF (reference sequence). The CDR3 nucleotides are TGTGCCACCAGCAGAGGACAGGGGGACAGTTACGAGCAGTACTTC. It encodes CATSRGQGDSYEQYF.

The V call is TRBV27, the J call TRBJ2-7, with D maybe TRBD1 (5 bases). This CDR3 has 14 residues. Trimming cost V 2 bases and J 5 bases, with 13 bases left between them. Per the germline V gene, CDR1 is MNHEY and CDR2 is SMNVEV (reference sequence). As DNA, the CDR3 is TGTGCCAGCAGTTTAGGGGCCAGGTTGAACGAGCAGTACTTC. This gives the protein CASSLGARLNEQYF.

The V call is TRBV11-2, the J call TRBJ1-5; 7 bases align to TRBD1. Trimming took 5 bases from V and 9 from J; bases not matched to a gene: 10. This CDR3 has 14 residues. The germline V gene has CDR1 SGHAT and CDR2 FQNNGV. The CDR3 DNA reads as TGTGCCAGCAGCGAAGTAACAGGGGACGGGCCCCAGCATTTT. Translating gives CASSEVTGDGPQHF.

This clonotype came up a few times. The chain uses TRBV23-1 and TRBJ2-1, with 10 bases fitting TRBD1. TRBV23-1 is designated an ORF whose function remains uncertain. J was trimmed by 1 base and V by 7 bases; bases with no gene match: 25. The CDR3 has 22 amino acids. The CDR3 bases are TGCGCCAGCACCCTACCCGCGGGGACAGGGGTCCTCCTTTGGACATCCTACAATGAGCAGTTCTTC. It specifies CASTLPAGTGVLLWTSYNEQFF.

V is TRBV20-1 and J is TRBJ2-2; TRBD2 aligns across 9 bases. The junction had 6 bases not matched to a gene; V was cut back by 2 bases and J by 5 bases. Germline loops: CDR1 DFQATT, CDR2 SNEGSKA (reference sequence). The CDR3 contains 15 residues. The CDR3 loop is CSARRGGGATGELFF. The CDR3 DNA reads as TGCAGTGCTAGAAGGGGCGGGGGGGCTACCGGGGAGCTGTTTTTT.

V is TRBV6-8 and J is TRBJ2-3; 16 bases line up with TRBD2. The junction had 17 bases not matched to a gene; V was cut back by 8 bases and J by 0 bases. CDR3 length equals 21 residues. The V gene's germline CDR1 is MNHGY and CDR2 SAAAGT. CDR3 residues: CASLVSPPGTSGGESTDTQYF. The CDR3 DNA reads TGTGCCAGCCTGGTGTCCCCCCCCGGGACTAGCGGGGGGGAGAGCACAGATACGCAGTATTTT.

This clonotype was counted only a few times. This chain joins TRBV6-2 or TRBV6-3 and TRBJ2-3; no firm D call. The CDR3 consists of 13 residues. Trimming shortened V by 2 bases and J by 5 bases, and 8 bases separated the two germline ends. CDR1 MNHEY and CDR2 SVGEGT come from the germline V gene. The CDR3 nucleotides read TGTGCCAGCAGTTACCCAATAAGAGATACGCAGTATTTT. Amino acid sequence: CASSYPIRDTQYF.

V usage is TRBV7-2 and J usage is TRBJ1-2; D is ambiguous. Between the trimmed V and J ends, which lost 6 bases and 1 base, there was a span of 15 bases. The germline gives CDR1 SGHTA, CDR2 FQGNSA. The CDR3 contains 15 residues. CDR3 DNA: TGTGCCAGCAGTTATGGATCAGGCAGTAACTATGGCTACACCTTC. Amino acid sequence: CASSYGSGSNYGYTF.

The V gene is TRBV7-2, the J gene TRBJ1-5; D is ambiguous. With 2 bases removed from V and 0 bases from J, the gap between germline ends came to 8 bases. Germline lookup yields CDR1 SGHTA and CDR2 FQGNSA. This CDR3 is built from 15 residues. CDR3 bases: TGTGCCAGCAGCTTACTGGGAATTAGCAATCAGCCCCAGCATTTT. This sequence encodes CASSLLGISNQPQHF. Full variable domain (missing parts from reference TRBV7-2 and TRBJ1-5): GAGVSQSPSNKVTEKGKDVELRCDPISGHTALYWYRQSLGQGLEFLIYFQGNSAPDKSGLPSDRFSAERTGGSVSTLTIQRTQQEDSAVYLCASSLLGISNQPQHFGDGTRLSIL.

The chain has TRBV27 and TRBJ1-2, with D possibly TRBD1 on 5 matching bases. The CDR3 covers 15 residues. The germline V gene has CDR1 MNHEY and CDR2 SMNVEV (reference sequence). V lost 8 bases and J 0 bases, leaving 16 bases between the germline ends. The CDR3 spells CASGRSGGTNYGYTF. Written as DNA, the CDR3 is TGTGCCAGCGGTCGTAGCGGGGGGACTAACTATGGCTACACCTTC.

This clonotype was found a few times. CDR3 amino acids: CASSEVGDQYF. As DNA, the CDR3 is TGTGCCAGCAGTGAAGTCGGAGACCAGTACTTC. This chain connects TRBV6-1 to TRBJ2-7, with D unresolved. V lost 1 base, J lost 10 bases, and 8 bases lay in between. The CDR3 covers 11 residues. Germline assignment: CDR1 MNHNS and CDR2 SASEGT.